This TCR beta chain was captured by sequencing in a study of tumor-infiltrating lymphocytes in oesophageal squamous cell carcinoma. Using its own MiXCR run on the PCR reads, TCRdb lists one record per CDR3 protein. The table lists fewer than 20,000 distinct CDR3 sequences, less than 45% of them singletons. This clonotype was counted at least ten times. Trimming removed 5 bases from V and 5 bases from J; junction bases left unmatched: 3. The CDR3 loop spans 14 amino acids. Germline V gene sequence: CDR1 WNHNN, CDR2 SYGVQD (reference sequence). The sequenced sample consisted of normal esophageal tissue next to the tumor. V and J are TRBV10-1 and TRBJ2-1; 10 nucleotides match TRBD2. The sequence was collected from a male donor with esophageal squamous cell carcinoma. The CDR3: CASSPSGRDNEQFF. The CDR3, as DNA: TGCGCCAGCAGTCCAAGCGGGAGGGACAATGAGCAGTTCTTC.